The T cell receptor beta chain under discussion was sequenced for a study of T-cell memory formation after mild COVID-19. TCRdb re-analysed the 5' RACE reads in MiXCR, keeping a single row per CDR3 protein. The sample includes about 110,000 distinct CDR3 sequences, 15% to 20% of them seen just once. This CDR3 region has 17 residues. Losses at the gene ends were 5 bases for V and 0 bases for J; bases not matched to a gene: 10. This clonotype was obtained from an adult woman who had mild COVID-19 (a few samples of this study predate the infection). Cell type and time point are not known. The specimen was PBMCs or a T cell subset sorted from them (not recorded which). The gene calls are TRBV12-3 or TRBV12-4 and TRBJ1-2; TRBD1 aligns across 9 bases. CDR3: CASSMDRGRGANYGYTF. The CDR3 region has the DNA TGTGCCAGCAGTATGGACAGGGGCCGAGGGGCTAACTATGGCTACACCTTC.